The clone carrying this T cell receptor (beta chain) was detected ten times or more. Its specificity is unknown. Unique molecular identifiers tagged the TCRbeta library. TCRdb reprocessed the PCR reads via MiXCR and lists one record per CDR3 protein. Of about 440,000 distinct CDR3 sequences in the sample, roughly two fifths were seen once. This entry is derived from a study of T-cell reconstitution after alpha-beta-depleted transplantation in children. General study findings and limits: Counts and diversity of T cells one year after transplant came mostly from newly produced T cells. Reportedly, only several hundred clones from non-depleted graft cells drove alpha-beta T-cell counts at about two months. Surviving recipient cells, namely T cells and thymic progenitors, were the source of high day-60 TCRbeta diversity in some patients.

This sample comprised PBMCs, obtained before TCRalphabeta/CD19-depleted stem cell transplant. The clonotype comes from a girl aged 2 to 9 with aplastic anemia, due to receive a stem cell transplant.

The DNA of the CDR3 is TGCGCCAGCGGGCAGGGGCTATACGAGCAGTACTTC. It yields the protein CASGQGLYEQYF. The rearrangement links TRBV5-1 to TRBJ2-7; a weak D match, TRBD1 (6 bases). CDR1 and CDR2 from the germline V gene are SGHRS and YFSETQ. Between the trimmed V and J ends, which lost 7 bases and 4 bases, there was a span of 12 bases. This CDR3 contains 12 residues. Full variable domain (remainder filled in from reference TRBV5-1 and TRBJ2-7): KAGVTQTPRYLIKTRGQQVTLSCSPISGHRSVSWYQQTPGQGLQFLFEYFSETQRNKGNFPGRFSGRQFSNSRSEMNVSTLELGDSALYLCASGQGLYEQYFGPGTRLTVT.